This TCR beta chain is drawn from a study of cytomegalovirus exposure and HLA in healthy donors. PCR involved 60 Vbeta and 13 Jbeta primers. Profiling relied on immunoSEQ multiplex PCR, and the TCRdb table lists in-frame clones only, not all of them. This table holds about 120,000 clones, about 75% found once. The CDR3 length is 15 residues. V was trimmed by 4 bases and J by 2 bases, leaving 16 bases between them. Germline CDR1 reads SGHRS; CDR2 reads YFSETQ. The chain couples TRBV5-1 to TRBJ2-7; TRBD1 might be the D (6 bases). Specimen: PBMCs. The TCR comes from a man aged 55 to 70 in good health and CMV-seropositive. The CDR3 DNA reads TGCGCCAGCAGCCCGTCGACAGGTTCTACCTACGAGCAGTACTTC. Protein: CASSPSTGSTYEQYF.